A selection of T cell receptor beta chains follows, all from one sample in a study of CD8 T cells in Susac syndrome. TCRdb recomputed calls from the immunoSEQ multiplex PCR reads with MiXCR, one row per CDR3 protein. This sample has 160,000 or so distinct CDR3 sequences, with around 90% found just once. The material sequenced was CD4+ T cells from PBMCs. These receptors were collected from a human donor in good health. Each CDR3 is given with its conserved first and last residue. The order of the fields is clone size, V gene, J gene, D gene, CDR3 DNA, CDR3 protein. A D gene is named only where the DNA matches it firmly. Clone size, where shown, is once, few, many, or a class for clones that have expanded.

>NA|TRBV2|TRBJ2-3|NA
TGTGCCAGCAGTGAAAACGGACCTAGCACAGATACGCAGTATTTT
CASSENGPSTDTQYF
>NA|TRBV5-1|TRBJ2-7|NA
TGCGCCAGCACCCGACAGGCGAGCTCCTACGAGCAGTACTTC
CASTRQASSYEQYF
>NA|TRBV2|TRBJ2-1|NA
TGTGCCAGTACCCTTATCCTCGGGGGCCTGAATGAGCAGTTCTTC
CASTLILGGLNEQFF
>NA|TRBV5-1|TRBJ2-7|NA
TGCGCCAGCAGCTTGGTGACGGGGTCCTACGAGCAGTACTTC
CASSLVTGSYEQYF
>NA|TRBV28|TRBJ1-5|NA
TGTGCCAGCAGTTGGAGGGGGCAGCCCCAGCATTTT
CASSWRGQPQHF
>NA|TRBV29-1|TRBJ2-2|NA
TGCAGCGTTGGGCAGGGGCTCAACGGGGAGCTGTTTTTT
CSVGQGLNGELFF
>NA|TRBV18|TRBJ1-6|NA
TGTGCCAGCTCACCACGGGGGGCGCAGAATTCACCCCTCCACTTT
CASSPRGAQNSPLHF
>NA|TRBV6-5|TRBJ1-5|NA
TGTGCCAGCAGTTACACCCAAGGGGAGCCCCAGCATTTT
CASSYTQGEPQHF
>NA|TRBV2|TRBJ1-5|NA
TGTGCCAGCAGTCCCTGGGGGCGTGGGCAGCCCCAGCATTTT
CASSPWGRGQPQHF
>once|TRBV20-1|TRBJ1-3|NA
TGCAGTGCTAGAGATCGTGGCAGAGCCTCTGAAAACACCATATATTTT
CSARDRGRASENTIYF
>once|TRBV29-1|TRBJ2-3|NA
TGCAGCGTCGGGGAAGATACGCAGTATTTT
CSVGEDTQYF
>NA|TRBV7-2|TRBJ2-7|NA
TGTGCCAGCAGCTGGGGGAGTGTTTCCTACGAGCAGTACTTC
CASSWGSVSYEQYF
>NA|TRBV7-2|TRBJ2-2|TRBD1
TGTGCCAGCAGCCCCCGGGACAGGGTGGGCACCGGGGAGCTGTTTTTT
CASSPRDRVGTGELFF
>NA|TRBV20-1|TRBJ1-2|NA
TGCAGTGCTAGAGAGACAGGTGGTTCTTGGGGCTACACCTTC
CSARETGGSWGYTF
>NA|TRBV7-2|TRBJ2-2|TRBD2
TGTGCCAGCAGCTTACGCCACTACAGGCGGCTAGCGGGTCCTTCCGGGGAGCTGTTTTTT
CASSLRHYRRLAGPSGELFF
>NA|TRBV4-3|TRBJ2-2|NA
TGCGCCAGCAGCCATCCCACCGGGGAGCTGTTTTTT
CASSHPTGELFF
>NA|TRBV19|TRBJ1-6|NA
TGTGCCAGTACTACACAGGGCTGGTCACCCCTCCACTTT
CASTTQGWSPLHF
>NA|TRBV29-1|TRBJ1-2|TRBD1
TGCAGCGTTGAATGGGGGACAGCCTATGGCTACACCTTC
CSVEWGTAYGYTF
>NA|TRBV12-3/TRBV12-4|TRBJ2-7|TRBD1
TGTGCCAGCAGTGCCTGGGACAGTTCCTACGAGCAGTACTTC
CASSAWDSSYEQYF
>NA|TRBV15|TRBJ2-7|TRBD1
TGTGCCACCAGCAGAGATGGGGGGACAGGGGGCACGGACGAGCAGTACTTC
CATSRDGGTGGTDEQYF
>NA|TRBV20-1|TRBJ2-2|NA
TGCAGTGCTAGAGAACTTGGGCGGGGGCCAAACACCGGGGAGCTGTTTTTT
CSARELGRGPNTGELFF
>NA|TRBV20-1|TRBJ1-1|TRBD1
TGCAGTGCTAGGGACAGGGCAAATTCCGGAGAAGCTTTCTTT
CSARDRANSGEAFF
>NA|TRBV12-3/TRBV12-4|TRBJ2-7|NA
TGTGCCAGCAGTTTGTCCGGGACACCCTACGAGCAGTACTTC
CASSLSGTPYEQYF
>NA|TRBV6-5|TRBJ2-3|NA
TGTGCCAGCAGTTACTCGGGGGTTACAGATACGCAGTATTTT
CASSYSGVTDTQYF